What follows describes a single T cell receptor (beta chain). Its antigen is not known. This record belongs to a study of vaccination and CD4 T cells after COVID-19. Across the whole study: Once diagnosed, patients had post-COVID samples drawn a median roughly 100 days later (range 35 to 161). Cultures that served as controls received a CEFX pool, an HIV-1 Nef pool, or no peptide.

Sequenced with the Oncomine TCR Beta short-read assay was DNA taken from cultured CD4+ T cells. From the PCR reads, TCRdb called clonotypes with MiXCR, one entry per CDR3 protein. This sample carries around 19,000 distinct CDR3 sequences, roughly 60% of them seen once, and the ten largest clones take roughly 7.9%. Specified treatment: approximately 9-day PBMC culture with coronavirus spike peptide pools or control peptides (ViraFEST assay). Using peptide pools, antigen-specific T cells were expanded in ViraFEST before TCRs were sequenced. Study outcomes and limitations: Detection of a median about 90% of reactive clones in convalescent patients was confined to the period after vaccination.

Trimming left V 5 bases short and J 3 bases short, with 4 bases between. Germline lookup yields CDR1 SGHTA and CDR2 FQGNSA. The CDR3 loop spans 12 amino acids. This TCR came from a human donor who had recovered from COVID-19. The chain couples TRBV7-2 to TRBJ2-2; D uncertain. The sample taken for sequencing was CD4+ T cells from blood, cultured in vitro. CDR3 in amino acids: CASSTYTGELFF. As DNA, the CDR3 is TGTGCCAGCAGCACATACACCGGGGAGCTGTTTTTT.